This T cell receptor (beta chain) was captured by sequencing in a study of control samples from healthy donors and cancer patients. CDR1 SGHNT and CDR2 YYREEE come from the germline V gene (reference sequence). V lost 4 bases and J lost 6, with 19 bases in between. The CDR3 is made up of 15 amino acids. TCRdb's table, derived via immunoSEQ multiplex PCR, lists solely in-frame clones and lacks some. The sample shows 65,000 to 80,000 clones, around 90% of them seen only once. The TCR sequence derives from a woman aged 45-65 years with colorectal cancer. The chain employs TRBV5-4 and TRBJ1-2; D ambiguous. Specimen: PBMCs. The DNA of the CDR3 is TGTGCCAGCAGCACTGAAGGAGGGATCAGCCATGGCTACACCTTC. This encodes CASSTEGGISHGYTF.